Listed below are T cell receptor beta chains from one sample, sequenced in a study of shared clonotypes between healthy human individuals. TCRdb's copy holds only in-frame clones and misses some; the assay was immunoSEQ multiplex PCR. The data contain about 700,000 clones, approximately 79% of them singletons. Sample: memory CD4+ T cells sorted from blood. These receptors all come from a woman aged 25-40 years in good health. Each CDR3 is given with its conserved first and last residue. D genes are given only for firm matches. Size tells how often a clone was seen (once, few, many) or the class of an expanded clone, and some rows leave it out.

>NA|TRBJ2-3|once|TRBV10-1
CASSDRGASTDTQYF
TGCGCCAGCAGTGACCGGGGGGCAAGCACAGATACGCAGTATTTT
>NA|TRBJ1-5|NA|TRBV4-1
CASSPQVNQPQHF
TGCGCCAGCAGCCCTCAGGTAAATCAGCCCCAGCATTTT
>NA|TRBJ2-1|NA|TRBV11-2
CASSPDSGWEQFF
TGTGCCAGCAGCCCCGACAGTGGTTGGGAGCAGTTCTTC
>TRBD1|TRBJ2-1|NA|TRBV10-1
CASSDSGTEKQFF
TGCGCCAGCAGTGACTCCGGGACAGAGAAGCAGTTCTTC
>NA|TRBJ2-1|NA|TRBV10-3
CAISESGGGYNEQFF
TGTGCCATCAGTGAGTCAGGGGGAGGGTACAATGAGCAGTTCTTC
>TRBD2|TRBJ2-1|NA|TRBV7-9
CASSLIAGVVNEQFF
TGTGCCAGCAGCTTAATAGCGGGAGTTGTCAATGAGCAGTTCTTC
>NA|TRBJ2-7|NA|TRBV2
CASSDPGRDYEQYF
TGTGCCAGCAGTGACCCAGGGCGGGACTACGAGCAGTACTTC
>NA|TRBJ2-3|many|TRBV9
CASSPVTGPGDTQYF
TGTGCCAGCAGCCCGGTGACGGGGCCGGGAGATACGCAGTATTTT
>NA|TRBJ2-3|NA|TRBV7-9
CASSLGSGTATDTQYF
TGTGCCAGCAGCTTAGGCTCGGGGACGGCCACAGATACGCAGTATTTT
>TRBD2|TRBJ2-2|NA|TRBV7-2
CASSLSGRTGELFF
TGTGCCAGCAGCTTAAGCGGGAGAACCGGGGAGCTGTTTTTT
>NA|TRBJ1-1|NA|TRBV11-2
CASSFGGRHTEAFF
TGTGCCAGCAGCTTCGGGGGGCGGCACACTGAAGCTTTCTTT
>NA|TRBJ2-7|NA|TRBV6-1
CASSKKLGEQYF
TGTGCCAGCAGTAAAAAGCTAGGTGAGCAGTACTTC
>NA|TRBJ1-5|NA|TRBV28
CASSSPLRVGQPQHF
TGTGCCAGCAGTTCCCCCTTGAGGGTAGGTCAGCCCCAGCATTTT
>TRBD1|TRBJ2-5|NA|TRBV5-1
CASSSGTGVETQYF
TGCGCCAGCAGCTCGGGGACAGGGGTGGAGACCCAGTACTTC
>TRBD2|TRBJ2-1|NA|TRBV28
CASSVGTSGSRGNEQFF
TGTGCCAGCAGTGTCGGGACTAGCGGGAGTCGGGGTAATGAGCAGTTCTTC
>NA|TRBJ2-1|NA|TRBV20-1
CSANRPNEQFF
TGCAGTGCTAATCGTCCGAATGAGCAGTTCTTC
>TRBD2|TRBJ2-1|NA|TRBV19
CASSSGERNEQFF
TGTGCCAGTTCTAGCGGGGAACGGAATGAGCAGTTCTTC
>NA|TRBJ2-1|NA|TRBV28
CASLKTVHEQFF
TGTGCCAGCCTAAAGACTGTGCATGAGCAGTTCTTC
>NA|TRBJ1-5|few|TRBV25-1
CASSESNIWQPQHF
TGTGCCAGCAGTGAATCTAACATCTGGCAGCCCCAGCATTTT
>NA|TRBJ1-5|NA|TRBV2
CASSEASFLSKGQPQHF
TGTGCCAGCAGTGAAGCGTCTTTCTTGTCTAAGGGTCAGCCCCAGCATTTT
>TRBD2|TRBJ2-3|NA|TRBV30
CAWSSASGSSDTQYF
TGTGCCTGGAGTTCCGCTAGCGGGAGCTCAGATACGCAGTATTTT
>NA|TRBJ2-5|NA|TRBV16
CASSQRGWTQYF
TGTGCCAGCAGCCAGAGGGGATGGACCCAGTACTTC
>NA|TRBJ2-1|NA|TRBV20-1
CSAAPYNEQFF
TGCAGTGCAGCCCCTTACAATGAGCAGTTCTTC
>NA|TRBJ1-2|NA|TRBV6-1
CASSEAGAVSGGYTF
TGTGCCAGCAGTGAAGCGGGGGCGGTCTCGGGTGGCTACACCTTC